Given below is one TCR beta chain in context. This clonotype was counted ten times or more. Its antigen remains unidentified. Base qualities are not at hand, and no much larger clone is one base apart. Stable Graves' hyperthyroidism was defined as no progression to ophthalmopathy during 18 months of follow-up. Hyperthyroidism patients were aged 18 to 65 years and newly diagnosed, with disease duration of less than 2 months. Patients with uncontrolled infections, other autoimmune diseases, pregnancy or lactation were excluded. Diagnoses were established on the basis of clinical symptoms, serum thyroxine and TRAb, thyroid ultrasound, and orbital computed tomography. Ficoll-Paque density gradient centrifugation was used to isolate PBMCs from approximately 10 ml of fresh peripheral blood. Trizol reagent was used to extract total RNA, and RNA quality was then checked on an Agilent 2100 Bioanalyzer. The sample is drawn from a study of T cells in Graves' hyperthyroidism and ophthalmopathy (dated by TCRdb to between 2017 and 2020). Broadly, across the study: Peripheral blood samples were taken at initial diagnosis, before any treatment was given. TCR V-J signatures able to tell the groups apart were searched for in a discovery cohort of around 95 patients, of whom more than 40 had Graves' ophthalmopathy and around 58 had stable Graves' hyperthyroidism. An independent validation cohort of around 19 hyperthyroidism patients and more than 15 patients who later progressed to ophthalmopathy tested prospective prediction of ophthalmopathy. The 100 discovery patients were randomly split 7:3 into training and test sets. In addition, the study compared T-cell repertoires in thyroid tissue and in blood from roughly 6 Graves' hyperthyroidism patients. Following sampling, methimazole starting at 30 mg daily was given to hyperthyroidism patients, and high-dose intravenous methylprednisolone was given to ophthalmopathy patients. According to the paper, TCR Vbeta CDR3 sequencing was carried out on 135 peripheral blood samples, which came from under 50 ophthalmopathy, under 85 hyperthyroidism and approximately 17 progressor patients. What the authors observed across the whole study: Most expanded thyroid clonotypes (frequency above 0.001) were also detected in blood, suggesting blood repertoires may reflect thyroid immune responses. Sample size was not statistically predetermined, and blinding of investigators to group allocation was not performed. In cross-validation, a model built on a 13 V-J signature told ophthalmopathy apart from stable hyperthyroidism with 87.88% sensitivity and approximately 84% specificity, and in testing the same model reached 80%/75%. In validation, the model predicted progression to ophthalmopathy a median of about 6.5 months before onset, with about 64% sensitivity and nearly 75% specificity.

The CDR3 runs 16 amino acids, cysteine and phenylalanine included. Of the read, only the CDR3 DNA is kept; its 48 bases are in frame from base 1. CDR1 and CDR2 were assigned from the germline V gene as SGHRS and YFSETQ. Germline trimming amounts to 5 bases on V and 5 bases on J, with 9 as the count of junction bases outside the gene matches. TCR beta CDR3 regions were amplified from RNA transcripts. A first-round RT-PCR of the TCR CDR3 used the HTBI primer set with the Qiagen OneStep RT-PCR kit. A second multiplex PCR round built the libraries, followed by size selection and purification. Sequencing of the libraries was done on an Illumina HiSeq2000 using paired-end 100 bp reads. In the original analysis: SOAPnuke was used to process the raw data, throwing out any read that contained adapters or uncalled bases, had a mean Phred below 15, or lacked an exact constant-primer or identifier match. High-quality paired reads were merged with COPE v1.2.5, and unique nucleotide sequences were defined as clonotypes. Clonotypes were aligned to IMGT TRBV, TRBD and TRBJ reference segments using MiTCR v1.1. Only V-J combinations with frequency above 0.0001, covering about 99% of repertoires, were analysed. A TCS score was defined as the ratio between F50 (clonal expansion) and ExV (chaos), using BLOSUM62-based TCRdist between CDR3 peptides within each V-J. Welch's t-statistics and random forest reduced fewer than 600 V-J features to under 15, which were used in a naive Bayes classifier (R e1071). TCRdb passed the public sequencing reads through fastp at Q25 and MiXCR, retaining productive beta sequences. A single entry per CDR3 protein holds the most common genes and DNA from its merged rows. The V and J calls shown here were made by TCRdb, not taken from the authors' results. The sample profile shows about 340,000 distinct CDR3 sequences; around 20% of them were found once. Under 55% of the sample goes to the ten largest clones.

Material for sequencing was blood. The TCR was taken from a woman aged 45-59 years with Graves' hyperthyroidism. The rearranged chain carries TRBV5-1 and TRBJ2-1; the junction holds 11 bases that match TRBD2. The DNA sequence is as follows: TGCGCCAGCAGGTCGATTGGGACTAGCGGTAACAATGAGCAGTTCTTC. Translated, it gives CASRSIGTSGNNEQFF.